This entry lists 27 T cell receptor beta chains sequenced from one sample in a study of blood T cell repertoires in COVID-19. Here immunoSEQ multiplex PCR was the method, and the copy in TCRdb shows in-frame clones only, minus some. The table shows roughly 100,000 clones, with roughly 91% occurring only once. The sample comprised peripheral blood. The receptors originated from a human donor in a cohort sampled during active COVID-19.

Written as DNA, the CDR3 is TGTGCCAGCAGTGGAGCAAACAGGGGTGGGACTGAAGCTTTCTTT. This codes for CASSGANRGGTEAFF. The chain recombines TRBV2 with TRBJ1-1, with 7 bases fitting TRBD1. V was clipped by 4 bases and J by 5 bases; unmatched bases: 10. The CDR3 has 15 residues. From germline, CDR1 is SNHLY and CDR2 FYNNEI.

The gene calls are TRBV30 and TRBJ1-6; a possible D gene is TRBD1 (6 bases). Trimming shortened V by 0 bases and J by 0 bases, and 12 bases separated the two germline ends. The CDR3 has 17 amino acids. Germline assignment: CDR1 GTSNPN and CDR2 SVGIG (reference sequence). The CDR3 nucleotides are TGTGCCTGGAGTGTTCCAGGGGCGACCTCCTATAATTCACCCCTCCACTTT. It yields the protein CAWSVPGATSYNSPLHF. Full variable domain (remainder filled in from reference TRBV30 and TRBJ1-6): SQTIHQWPATLVQPVGSPLSLECTVEGTSNPNLYWYRQAAGRGLQLLFYSVGIGQISSEVPQNLSASRPQDRQFILSSKKLLLSDSGFYLCAWSVPGATSYNSPLHFGNGTRLTVT.

CDR3 loop: CASSHDRGTSSYNEQFF. The CDR3 DNA follows: TGCGCCAGCAGCCATGATCGCGGGACTAGCTCCTACAATGAGCAGTTCTTC. This sequence joins TRBV4-1 and TRBJ2-1, with 8 bases aligning to TRBD2. Germline values: CDR1 MGHRA, CDR2 YSYEKL. Trimming cost V 3 bases and J 0 bases; bases outside gene matches: 7. There are 17 residues in the CDR3.

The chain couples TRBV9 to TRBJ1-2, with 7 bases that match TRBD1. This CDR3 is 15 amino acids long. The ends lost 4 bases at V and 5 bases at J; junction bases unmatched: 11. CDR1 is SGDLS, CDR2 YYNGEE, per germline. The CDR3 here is CASSLRQGGGYGYTF. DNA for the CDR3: TGTGCCAGCAGCCTTCGACAGGGAGGAGGGTATGGCTACACCTTC.

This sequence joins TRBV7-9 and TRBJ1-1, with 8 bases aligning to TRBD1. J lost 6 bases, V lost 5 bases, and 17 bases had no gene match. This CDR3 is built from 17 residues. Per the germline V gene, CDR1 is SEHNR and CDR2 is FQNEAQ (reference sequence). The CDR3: CASSPRSGTGLASEAFF. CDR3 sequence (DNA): TGTGCCAGCAGCCCACGTTCCGGGACAGGTCTGGCTTCTGAAGCTTTCTTT.

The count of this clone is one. The CDR3 spells CASSLRTGGFLNEQFF. In nucleotides, the CDR3 is TGTGCCAGTAGTCTCCGGACAGGGGGCTTCCTTAATGAGCAGTTCTTC. J is TRBJ2-1 and V is TRBV19; TRBD1 matches at 11 bases. CDR3 length: 16 amino acids. Trimming removed 5 bases from V and 7 bases from J; junction bases left unmatched: 10. Germline V lookup: CDR1 LNHDA, CDR2 SQIVND (reference sequence).

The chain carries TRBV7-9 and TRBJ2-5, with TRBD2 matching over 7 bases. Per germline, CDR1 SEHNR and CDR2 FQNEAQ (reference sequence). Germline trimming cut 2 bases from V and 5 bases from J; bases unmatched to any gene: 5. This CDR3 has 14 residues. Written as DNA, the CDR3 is TGTGCCAGCAGCTTAAAAAGCGGGGTCGAGACCCAGTACTTC. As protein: CASSLKSGVETQYF.

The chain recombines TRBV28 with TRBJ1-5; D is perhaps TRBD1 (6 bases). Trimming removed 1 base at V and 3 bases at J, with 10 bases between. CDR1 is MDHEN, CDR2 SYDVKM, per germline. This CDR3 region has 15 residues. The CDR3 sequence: CASSLSGTNNQPQHF. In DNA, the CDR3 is TGTGCCAGCAGTTTATCCGGGACAAACAATCAGCCCCAGCATTTT.

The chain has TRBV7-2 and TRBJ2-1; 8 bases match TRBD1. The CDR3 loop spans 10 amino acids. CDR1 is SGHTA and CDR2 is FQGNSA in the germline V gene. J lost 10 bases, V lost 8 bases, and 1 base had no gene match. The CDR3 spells CASGDREQFF. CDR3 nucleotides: TGTGCCAGCGGGGACAGGGAGCAGTTCTTC.

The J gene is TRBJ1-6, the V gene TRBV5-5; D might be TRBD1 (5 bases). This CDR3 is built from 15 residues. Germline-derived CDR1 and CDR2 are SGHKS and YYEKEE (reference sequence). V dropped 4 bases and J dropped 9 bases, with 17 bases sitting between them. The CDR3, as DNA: TGTGCCAGCAGCACAGACTCCCAGGGATTTTCACCCCTCCACTTT. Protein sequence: CASSTDSQGFSPLHF.

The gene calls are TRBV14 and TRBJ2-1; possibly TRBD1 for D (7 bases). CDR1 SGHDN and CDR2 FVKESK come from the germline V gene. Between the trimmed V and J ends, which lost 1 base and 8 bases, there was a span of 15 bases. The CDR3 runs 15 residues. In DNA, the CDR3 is TGTGCCAGCAGCCAAGGGACAGGAGGGATCCATGAGCAGTTCTTC. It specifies CASSQGTGGIHEQFF.

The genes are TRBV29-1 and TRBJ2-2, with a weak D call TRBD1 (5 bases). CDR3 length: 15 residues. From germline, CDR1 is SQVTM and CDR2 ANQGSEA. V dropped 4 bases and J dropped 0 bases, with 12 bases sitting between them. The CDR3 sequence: CSVVSGWTNTGELFF. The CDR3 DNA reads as TGCAGCGTTGTGTCAGGGTGGACGAACACCGGGGAGCTGTTTTTT.

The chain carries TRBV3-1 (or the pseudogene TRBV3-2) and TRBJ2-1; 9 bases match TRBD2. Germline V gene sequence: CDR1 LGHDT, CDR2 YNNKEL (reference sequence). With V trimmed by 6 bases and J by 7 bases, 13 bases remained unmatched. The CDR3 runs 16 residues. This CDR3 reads CASSNLAGAPSNEQFF. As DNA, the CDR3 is TGTGCCAGCAGTAACTTAGCGGGAGCCCCCTCGAATGAGCAGTTCTTC.

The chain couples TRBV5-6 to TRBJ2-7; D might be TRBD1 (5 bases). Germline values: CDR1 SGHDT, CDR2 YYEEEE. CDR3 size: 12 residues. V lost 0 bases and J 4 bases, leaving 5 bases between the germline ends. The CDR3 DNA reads TGTGCCAGCAGCTTGGAGGGGTACGAGCAGTACTTC. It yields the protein CASSLEGYEQYF.

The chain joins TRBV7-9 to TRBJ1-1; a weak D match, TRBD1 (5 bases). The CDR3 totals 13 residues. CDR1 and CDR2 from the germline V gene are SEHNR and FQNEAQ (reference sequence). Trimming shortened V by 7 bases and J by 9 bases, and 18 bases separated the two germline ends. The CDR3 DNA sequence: TGTGCCAGCACTATGACAGCCCGGGTTCAAGCTTTCTTT. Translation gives CASTMTARVQAFF. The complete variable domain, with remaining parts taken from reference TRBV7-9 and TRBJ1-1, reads DTGVSQNPRHKITKRGQNVTFRCDPISEHNRLYWYRQTLGQGPEFLTYFQNEAQLEKSRLLSDRFSAERPKGSFSTLEIQRTEQGDSAMYLCASTMTARVQAFFGQGTRLTVV.

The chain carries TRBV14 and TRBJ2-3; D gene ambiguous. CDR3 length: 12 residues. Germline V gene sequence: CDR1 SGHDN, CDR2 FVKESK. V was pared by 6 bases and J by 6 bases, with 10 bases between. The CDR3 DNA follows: TGTGCCAGCAGTGTACTCGTGGATACGCAGTATTTT. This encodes CASSVLVDTQYF.

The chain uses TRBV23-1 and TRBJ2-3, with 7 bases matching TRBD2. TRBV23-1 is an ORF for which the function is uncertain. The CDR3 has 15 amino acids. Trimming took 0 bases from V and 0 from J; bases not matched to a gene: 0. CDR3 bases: TGCGCCAGCAGTCAATCTAGCGGGAGCACAGATACGCAGTATTTT. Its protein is CASSQSSGSTDTQYF.

CDR3 nucleotide sequence: TGTGCTAGTGGTTTGGTAACGGGACAGGGCACAGATACGCAGTATTTT. Its translation is CASGLVTGQGTDTQYF. The genes are TRBV12-5 and TRBJ2-3; 8 bases map to TRBD1. This CDR3 region has 16 residues. V lost 0 bases and J lost 1; bases outside the gene matches: 3. From germline, CDR1 is LGHNT and CDR2 FRNRAP.

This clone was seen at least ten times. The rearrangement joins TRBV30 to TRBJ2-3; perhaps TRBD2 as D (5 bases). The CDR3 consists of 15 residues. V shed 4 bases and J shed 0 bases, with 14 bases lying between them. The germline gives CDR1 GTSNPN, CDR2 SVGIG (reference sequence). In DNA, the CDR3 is TGTGCCTGGATCTCTTATCGGGAAAGCACAGATACGCAGTATTTT. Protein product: CAWISYRESTDTQYF.

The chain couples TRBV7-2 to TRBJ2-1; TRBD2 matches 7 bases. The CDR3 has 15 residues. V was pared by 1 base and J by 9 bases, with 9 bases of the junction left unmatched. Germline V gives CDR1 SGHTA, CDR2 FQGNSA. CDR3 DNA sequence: TGTGCCAGCAGCTTAGGGTGGACTAGTCGGTTTGAGCAGTTCTTC. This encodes CASSLGWTSRFEQFF.

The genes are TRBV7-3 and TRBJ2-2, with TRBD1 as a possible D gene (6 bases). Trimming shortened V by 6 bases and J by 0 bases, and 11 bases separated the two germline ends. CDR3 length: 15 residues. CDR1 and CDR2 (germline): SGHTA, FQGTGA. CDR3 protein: CASRNTGSNTGELFF. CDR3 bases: TGTGCCAGCAGAAATACAGGGTCGAACACCGGGGAGCTGTTTTTT. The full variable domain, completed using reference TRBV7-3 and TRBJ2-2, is GAGVSQTPSNKVTEKGKYVELRCDPISGHTALYWYRQSLGQGPEFLIYFQGTGAADDSGLPNDRFFAVRPEGSVSTLKIQRTERGDSAVYLCASRNTGSNTGELFFGEGSRLTVL.

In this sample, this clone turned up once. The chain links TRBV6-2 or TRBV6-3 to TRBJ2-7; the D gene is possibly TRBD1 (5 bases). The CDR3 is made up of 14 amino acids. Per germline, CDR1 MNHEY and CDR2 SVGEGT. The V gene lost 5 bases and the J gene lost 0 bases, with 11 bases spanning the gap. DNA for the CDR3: TGTGCCAGCAGTGTCGACAGTAGCTCCTACGAGCAGTACTTC. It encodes CASSVDSSSYEQYF.

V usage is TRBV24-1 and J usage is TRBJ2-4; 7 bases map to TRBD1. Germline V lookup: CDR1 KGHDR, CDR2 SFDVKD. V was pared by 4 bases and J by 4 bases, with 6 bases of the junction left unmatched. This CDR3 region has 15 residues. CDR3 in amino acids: CATSDLKQGKNIQYF. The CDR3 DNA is TGTGCCACCAGTGACCTGAAACAGGGGAAAAACATTCAGTACTTC.

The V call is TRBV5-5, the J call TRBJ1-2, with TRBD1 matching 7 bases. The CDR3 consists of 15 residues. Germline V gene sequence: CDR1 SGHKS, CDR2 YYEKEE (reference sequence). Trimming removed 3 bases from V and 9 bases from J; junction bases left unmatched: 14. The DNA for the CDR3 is TGTGCCAGCAGCTCCGCGACAGGGATGTTCGAAAGCTACACCTTC. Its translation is CASSSATGMFESYTF.

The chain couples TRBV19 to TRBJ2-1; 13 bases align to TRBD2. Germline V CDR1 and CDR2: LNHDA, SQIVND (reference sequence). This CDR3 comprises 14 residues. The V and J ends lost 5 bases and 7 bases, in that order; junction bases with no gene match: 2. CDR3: CASSLLAGGNEQFF. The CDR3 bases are TGTGCCAGTAGTCTACTAGCGGGGGGGAATGAGCAGTTCTTC.

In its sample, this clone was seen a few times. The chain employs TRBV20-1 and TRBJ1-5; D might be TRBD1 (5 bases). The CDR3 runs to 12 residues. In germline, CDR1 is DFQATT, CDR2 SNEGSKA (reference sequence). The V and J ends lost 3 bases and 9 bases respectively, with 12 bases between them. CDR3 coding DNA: TGCAGTGCTAGTAGGGGTTTCAGGCCCCAGCATTTT. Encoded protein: CSASRGFRPQHF.

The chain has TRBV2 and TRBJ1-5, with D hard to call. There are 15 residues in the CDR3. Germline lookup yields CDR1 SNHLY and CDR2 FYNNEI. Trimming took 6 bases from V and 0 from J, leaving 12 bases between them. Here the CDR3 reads CASRSTYLSNQPQHF. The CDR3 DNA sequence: TGTGCCAGCAGGTCTACTTACCTTAGCAATCAGCCCCAGCATTTT.